The next 31 T cell receptor delta chains were all read from a single sample in a study of gamma-delta T cells after stem cell transplantation. TCRdb fed the RT-PCR reads to CATT. The repertoire holds fewer than 2,000 delta-chain clones, 0.25% to 0.35% seen once, with approximately 20% in the top ten. Sequencing was performed on gamma-delta T cells. The receptors were sampled from a human donor. It is not recorded whose cells these are; they may come from a transplant donor.

This clone has a handful of counts. A read error is possible here, since a much larger clone lies one base away. The same CDR3 arises from other DNA sequences in this sample as well. J is TRDJ3 and V is TRDV2, with TRDD3 matching over 9 bases. This CDR3 contains 20 residues. CDR1 GEAIGNYY and CDR2 EKD come from the germline V gene. CDR3 DNA sequence: TGTGCCTGCGACACCGCGACTGGGGGACTCAGCTCCTGGGACACCCGACAGATGTTTTTC. Its translation: CACDTATGGLSSWDTRQMFF.

This clone rates as large. The rearrangement links TRDV2 to TRDJ3, with D uncertain. Per germline, CDR1 GEAIGNYY and CDR2 EKD. There are 19 residues in the CDR3. Trimming removed 0 bases at V and 2 bases at J, with 16 bases between. CDR3 loop: CACDTVQVGSAWDTRQMFF. In DNA, the CDR3 is TGTGCCTGTGACACCGTACAGGTAGGTAGCGCCTGGGACACCCGACAGATGTTTTTC.

Of note for this clone: A much larger clone sits a single nucleotide away, making a read error possible. Other DNA variants within this sample encode the same CDR3. This sequence joins TRDV2 and TRDJ1; TRDD3 aligns across 9 bases. This CDR3 spans 15 amino acids. The V gene's germline CDR1 is GEAIGNYY and CDR2 EKD. Written as DNA, the CDR3 is TGTGCCTGCGACAAGTTGGGGGATAGGACCGATAAACTCATCTTT. The encoded protein is CACDKLGDRTDKLIF.

With regard to this clone: A much larger clone sits a single nucleotide away, making a read error possible. The sample has other DNA sequences that encode this CDR3 too. The chain couples TRDV2 to TRDJ1; the match to TRDD3 covers 13 bases. Germline CDR1 reads GEAIGNYY; CDR2 reads EKD. This CDR3 contains 18 residues. CDR3 loop: CACAELGDTGVYTDKLIF. CDR3 coding DNA: TGTGCCTGTGCTGAACTGGGGGATACGGGGGTGTACACCGACAAACTCATCTTT.

In its sample, this clone is large. The chain combines TRDV2 with TRDJ1; a weak D match, TRDD3 (6 bases). The V gene's germline CDR1 is GEAIGNYY and CDR2 EKD. V was pared by 0 bases and J by 0 bases, with 22 bases between. The CDR3 sequence is 19 residues long. The CDR3 protein is CACDTLLQEGISDTDKLIF. The CDR3 DNA is TGTGCCTGTGACACCCTCCTCCAAGAGGGGATCTCGGACACCGATAAACTCATCTTT.

This clone is deemed medium-sized. The rearrangement uses TRDV2 and TRDJ1; D may be TRDD3 (5 bases). CDR1 is GEAIGNYY and CDR2 is EKD in the germline V gene. CDR3 size: 19 residues. Trimming shortened V by 3 bases and J by 3 bases, and 28 bases separated the two germline ends. CDR3 region: CACDAVSGVSHPQSDKLIF. In nucleotides, the CDR3 is TGTGCCTGTGACGCAGTGTCGGGGGTCTCCCATCCCCAATCCGATAAACTCATCTTT.

This clone is deemed medium-sized (0.01 to 0.1%). The chain is built from TRDV2 and TRDJ2; TRDD3 matches at 12 bases. CDR3 length: 18 amino acids. Looked up from germline, CDR1 is GEAIGNYY and CDR2 is EKD. J lost 4 bases, V lost 0 bases, and 8 bases had no gene match. The CDR3 loop is CACDTVLGDTRGTAQLFF. DNA of the CDR3: TGTGCCTGTGACACCGTACTGGGGGATACCAGGGGGACAGCACAACTCTTCTTT.

This clone turned up a few times. TCRdb attributes to this sequence the protein of a much larger clone, which differs from the DNA translation at residue 3; a read error is likely, and the protein displayed is translated from the DNA. This sequence joins TRDV2 and TRDJ1, with TRDD3 matching 9 bases. Germline V gene sequence: CDR1 GEAIGNYY, CDR2 EKD. The CDR3 has 15 residues. The CDR3 region is CARDKLGDRGDKLIF. CDR3 coding DNA: TGTGCCCGTGACAAATTGGGGGATAGGGGCGATAAACTCATCTTT.

By share of the sample, this clone is medium-sized. The CDR3, as DNA: TGTGCCTGTGACACCCTTCCTACGAGGTCGGCTGGGGGATCAGATATTAACACCGATAAACTCATCTTT. Protein product: CACDTLPTRSAGGSDINTDKLIF. The gene calls are TRDV2 and TRDJ1, with D perhaps TRDD3 (9 bases). The CDR3 consists of 23 residues. From germline, CDR1 is GEAIGNYY and CDR2 EKD. With 0 bases removed from V and 0 bases from J, the gap between germline ends came to 34 bases.

Points on this clone: TCRdb assigns this DNA the protein of a much larger clone, which departs from its translation at residue 11; this likely reflects a read error, and the protein shown comes from translating the DNA. V and J are TRDV2 and TRDJ1; 10 bases match TRDD3. J lost 5 bases, V lost 0 bases, and 8 bases had no gene match. This CDR3 spans 16 amino acids. Germline loops: CDR1 GEAIGNYY, CDR2 EKD. The CDR3 region has the DNA TGTGCCTGTGACACCCTGGGGGATAGAATTAGGGATAAACTCATCTTT. This gives the protein CACDTLGDRIRDKLIF.

Turning to this clone: One base separates it from a far larger clone, so it is likely a read error. The chain combines TRDV2 with TRDJ1; 8 nucleotides line up with TRDD3. The ends lost 0 bases at V and 1 base at J; junction bases unmatched: 9. The CDR3 is 17 amino acids. The germline V gene has CDR1 GEAIGNYY and CDR2 EKD. CDR3 residues: CACDTVGGGLGTDKLIF. CDR3 DNA sequence: TGTGCCTGTGACACCGTAGGTGGGGGATTAGGCACCGATAAACTCATCTTT.

This clone is large. In DNA, the CDR3 is TGTGCCTGTGACACCGGAGCCGCCGACAGCTCCTGGGACACCCGACAGATGTTTTTC. Amino acid sequence: CACDTGAADSSWDTRQMFF. The chain is built from TRDV2 and TRDJ3; D remains unclear. Trimming removed 0 bases from V and 0 bases from J, with 14 bases in between. The CDR3 runs to 19 residues. Germline CDR1 GEAIGNYY, CDR2 EKD.

This clone has only a few counts. This DNA translates differently at residue 4 from the TCRdb protein, which is that of a much larger clone; a read error is likely, and the protein shown is the DNA's own translation. This chain links TRDV2 with TRDJ1, with 7 bases that match TRDD3. V lost 5 bases and J lost 2; bases outside the gene matches: 19. The germline V gene encodes CDR1 GEAIGNYY and CDR2 EKD. This CDR3 spans 18 amino acids. CDR3 nucleotides: TGTGCCTGTGCCCCGGTTTCAGACAGGGATACTCGGACCGATAAACTCATCTTT. It specifies CACAPVSDRDTRTDKLIF.

By proportion, this clone is large (0.1 to 1%). The sample contains more than one DNA sequence encoding this CDR3. This sequence joins TRDV2 and TRDJ1; TRDD3 matches 12 bases. CDR3 length: 19 amino acids. Germline V gene lookup returns CDR1 GEAIGNYY and CDR2 EKD. J gave up 0 bases and V 1 base, and 11 bases lay outside the gene matches. CDR3 protein: CACDTVLGDTKGHTDKLIF. CDR3 bases: TGTGCCTGTGACACTGTTCTGGGGGATACGAAGGGCCACACCGATAAACTCATCTTT.

In its sample, this clone was seen a few times. The protein held in TCRdb is that of a much larger clone and does not match this DNA's translation at residue 3, likely because of a read error; the protein shown is translated from the DNA. The V gene is TRDV2, the J gene TRDJ1; 10 nucleotides line up with TRDD3. Germline lookup yields CDR1 GEAIGNYY and CDR2 EKD. There are 18 residues in the CDR3. The CDR3 nucleotides read TGTGCCCGTGACAGAGTCCCTACTGGGGGATTTGACTTGGATAAACTCATCTTT. Translating it yields CARDRVPTGGFDLDKLIF.

This clone was detected a few times. A read error is likely here: a far larger clone is one base away. Other DNA variants within this sample encode the same CDR3. V and J are TRDV2 and TRDJ1; weak D call: TRDD2 (5 bases). The CDR3 spans 16 residues. Trimming removed 1 base from V and 0 bases from J, with 14 bases in between. Germline-derived CDR1 and CDR2 are GEAIGNYY and EKD. The CDR3 sequence: CACDTLTLQNTDKLIF. The CDR3 DNA is TGTGCCTGTGACACTCTTACCCTTCAAAACACCGATAAACTCATCTTT.

To note about this clone: The protein TCRdb gives is from a much larger clone and does not agree with this DNA's translation at residue 10, likely a read error; the protein shown here comes from the DNA. The chain recombines TRDV2 with TRDJ1; TRDD3 matches at 10 bases. CDR3 length: 16 residues. V lost 0 bases, J lost 0 bases, and 3 bases stayed unmatched. The germline V gene encodes CDR1 GEAIGNYY and CDR2 EKD. The CDR3 reads CACDTVGGYDTDKLIF. The CDR3 coding sequence is TGTGCCTGTGACACCGTGGGGGGATACGACACCGATAAACTCATCTTT.

With respect to this clone: This likely reflects a read error, since a far larger clone is one base away. This chain joins TRDV1 and TRDJ1, with 12 bases fitting TRDD3. Germline CDR1 and CDR2: TSWWSYY and QGS. This CDR3 region has 26 residues. V was pared by 0 bases and J by 4 bases, with 33 bases of the junction left unmatched. The CDR3 loop reads CALGELSLAPGDWGILEGLHIDKLIF. CDR3 DNA: TGTGCTCTTGGGGAACTGAGTCTGGCCCCCGGGGACTGGGGGATACTCGAAGGATTACACATCGATAAACTCATCTTT.

This clone is classed as large (0.1 to 1%). The gene calls are TRDV2 and TRDJ1, with 8 bases aligning to TRDD3. The CDR3 has 16 amino acids. J gave up 2 bases and V 7 bases, and 14 bases lay outside the gene matches. CDR1 GEAIGNYY and CDR2 EKD come from the germline V gene. The DNA of the CDR3 is TGTGCCTGCTTCCCTTTGGGGGATCTAGGAACCGATAAACTCATCTTT. Its protein product is CACFPLGDLGTDKLIF.

This clone was observed a few times. Its ends do not fully match the called genes, so a read error is possible. The chain combines TRDV3 with TRDJ3, with a possible D match to TRDD3 (7 bases). Germline lookup yields CDR1 TVYSNPD and CDR2 GDNSRS (reference sequence). This CDR3 spans 21 amino acids. CDR3 DNA: TGTGCCTCTTCCTCCCTACCACCCTGGGGGGCAAGCTCCTGGGGCACCCGACAGATGTTTTTC. This encodes CASSSLPPWGASSWGTRQMFF.

Notes on this clone: With only one base between it and a far larger clone, this is likely a read error. Other DNA sequences within the sample encode an identical CDR3. The V call is TRDV1, the J call TRDJ1; D remains ambiguous. V was trimmed by 3 bases and J by 0 bases, leaving 20 bases between them. Germline lookup yields CDR1 TSWWSYY and CDR2 QGS. There are 18 residues in the CDR3. This CDR3 reads CALGDSTKGGEYTDKLIF. In nucleotides, the CDR3 is TGTGCTCTTGGGGACAGTACCAAGGGCGGAGAGTACACCGATAAACTCATCTTT.

Worth noting for this clone: This probably arose from a read error, given a far larger clone one base away. This sample includes further DNA sequences coding for the same CDR3. The CDR3 here is CACDTVLGDTKGHTDKLIF. The CDR3 DNA follows: TGTGCCTGTGACACTGTTCTGGGGGATACGAAGGGCCACACAGATAAACTCATCTTT. The chain employs TRDV2 and TRDJ1, with TRDD3 matching 12 bases. The germline gives CDR1 GEAIGNYY, CDR2 EKD. CDR3 length: 19 amino acids.

By proportion, this clone is medium-sized. This chain links TRDV1 with TRDJ1; TRDD3 matches 8 bases. The germline V gene has CDR1 TSWWSYY and CDR2 QGS. This CDR3 has 18 amino acids. J lost 4 bases, V lost 1 base, and 14 bases had no gene match. The CDR3 DNA is TGTGCTCTTGGGGAACCCCACCTACGCCTGGGGGACCGCGATAAACTCATCTTT. It translates to CALGEPHLRLGDRDKLIF.

In this sample, this clone is medium-sized. Other nucleotide sequences from this sample produce the same CDR3. The rearrangement uses TRDV2 and TRDJ1; D uncertain. Deletions cut 3 bases from V and 0 bases from J, with 22 bases between. Germline loops: CDR1 GEAIGNYY, CDR2 EKD. This CDR3 comprises 18 residues. CDR3 DNA: TGTGCCTGTGACTCATTAAGCACGGGGTCCCCGTACACCGATAAACTCATCTTT. The encoded protein is CACDSLSTGSPYTDKLIF.

By frequency in the sample, this clone is medium-sized (0.01 to 0.1%). V is TRDV2 and J is TRDJ1; TRDD3 matches 9 bases. Germline values: CDR1 GEAIGNYY, CDR2 EKD. The CDR3 runs to 17 residues. Trimming at V came to 4 bases and at J to 1 base, leaving 12 bases not matched to a gene. The CDR3 DNA reads TGTGCCTGTGAAGAGCTGGGGGATCGGGGGCCCACCGATAAACTCATCTTT. Translating it yields CACEELGDRGPTDKLIF.

In its sample, this clone is large. This chain uses TRDV2 with TRDJ1; 10 bases map to TRDD3. J lost 0 bases, V lost 3 bases, and 15 bases had no gene match. The CDR3 covers 19 residues. Germline V lookup: CDR1 GEAIGNYY, CDR2 EKD. CDR3 sequence: CACDPLLGDSQIYTDKLIF. The CDR3 DNA reads as TGTGCCTGTGACCCGTTACTGGGGGATTCCCAGATATACACCGATAAACTCATCTTT.

There are a few counts of this clone. The protein in TCRdb stems from a much larger clone and differs at residue 8 from this DNA's translation, likely a read error; here the protein is translated from the DNA. The CDR3, as DNA: TGTGCCTGTGACACCGTTGGAGGCTGGGGACACACCGATAAACTCATCTTT. Translated: CACDTVGGWGHTDKLIF. The chain joins TRDV2 to TRDJ1; perhaps TRDD3 as D (6 bases). Germline CDR1 is GEAIGNYY and CDR2 is EKD. There are 17 residues in the CDR3. With 0 bases removed from V and 0 bases from J, the gap between germline ends came to 16 bases.

Judged by abundance, this clone is large (0.1 to 1%). The same CDR3 also results from other DNA sequences found in this sample. The chain links TRDV2 to TRDJ1; 13 bases line up with TRDD3. The CDR3 consists of 16 residues. V trimming: 2 bases; J trimming: 2 bases; junction bases outside the gene matches: 4. Germline loops: CDR1 GEAIGNYY, CDR2 EKD. The CDR3 loop is CACDILGDTGTDKLIF. CDR3 nucleotides: TGTGCCTGTGACATACTGGGGGATACGGGGACCGATAAACTCATCTTT.

This clone is large (0.1 to 1%) in the sample. This chain connects TRDV2 to TRDJ1, with 8 bases aligning to TRDD3. The CDR3 runs to 16 residues. V shed 3 bases, J shed 0 bases, and the junction held 8 bases outside the gene matches. Germline CDR1 reads GEAIGNYY; CDR2 reads EKD. This chain's CDR3 is CACDPLGDRYTDKLIF. The CDR3 nucleotides are TGTGCCTGTGACCCCCTGGGGGACAGGTACACCGATAAACTCATCTTT.

This clone was seen only a few times. The TCRdb protein, from a much larger clone, departs from this DNA's translation at residue 7, likely by read error; the protein shown derives from the DNA. This chain connects TRDV2 to TRDJ1; 8 bases align to TRDD3. This CDR3 is built from 19 residues. Germline V gives CDR1 GEAIGNYY, CDR2 EKD. V gave up 1 base and J gave up 0 bases; unmatched junction bases: 15. CDR3 sequence (DNA): TGTGCCTGTGACACATTGGCTGGGGGACCCGCGGTGTACACCGATAAACTCATCTTT. It is translated as CACDTLAGGPAVYTDKLIF.

Of note for this clone: For this DNA, TCRdb reports the protein of a much larger clone, which diverges at residue 13, most likely from a read error; the protein presented here is translated directly from the DNA. The rearrangement joins TRDV2 to TRDJ1; 9 bases agree with TRDD3. CDR1 is GEAIGNYY, CDR2 EKD, per germline. The CDR3 totals 15 residues. Here the CDR3 reads CACDTWGIKNDKRIF. CDR3 sequence (DNA): TGTGCCTGTGACACCTGGGGGATAAAAAACGATAAACGCATCTTT.